These 29 T cell receptor beta chains came from one sample sequenced in a study of blood T cell repertoires in COVID-19 (dated by TCRdb to the early 2020s). To prepare the library, the immunoSEQ multiplex PCR assay was applied. TCRdb mirrors the immuneACCESS table, restricted to in-frame sequences. Some clones are absent from its copies; in checked studies, under half trace to an unresolved V gene, and the reason for the others is unknown. The sample has over 250,000 clones on record, roughly nine tenths of them singletons. Approximately 3.8% of the sample comes from the top ten. Sequenced material: peripheral blood. These receptors were obtained from a man between 60 and 75 years old who had recovered from COVID-19.

The V gene is TRBV12-3 or TRBV12-4, the J gene TRBJ1-5; D is undetermined. Trimming removed 2 bases from V and 11 bases from J, with 10 bases in between. The CDR3 runs 12 residues. The CDR3 spells CASSLYSGTQHF. CDR3 nucleotides: TGTGCCAGCAGTTTATATTCAGGCACCCAGCATTTT.

V usage is TRBV19 and J usage is TRBJ1-1; D is ambiguous. Germline loops: CDR1 LNHDA, CDR2 SQIVND (reference sequence). V dropped 3 bases and J dropped 0 bases, with 5 bases sitting between them. The CDR3 runs to 13 residues. CDR3 loop: CASSIQVNTEAFF. For the CDR3, the DNA is TGTGCCAGTAGTATTCAGGTGAACACTGAAGCTTTCTTT.

Comment on this clone: At one end the junction does not follow the germline gene, possibly because of a read error. The chain joins TRBV14 to TRBJ1-4; D uncertain. There are 12 residues in the CDR3. Germline CDR1 reads SGHDN; CDR2 reads FVKESK. The CDR3 loop is CASSLPGGRPVF. In DNA form, the CDR3 reads TGTGCCAGCAGCCTACCTGGTGGCAGGCCGGTTTTT.

This clone was detected once. The rearrangement joins TRBV19 to TRBJ2-3; TRBD2 matches at 12 bases. The CDR3 runs 15 residues. Per the germline V gene, CDR1 is LNHDA and CDR2 is SQIVND (reference sequence). Losses at the gene ends were 6 bases for V and 9 bases for J; bases not matched to a gene: 10. As DNA, the CDR3 is TGTGCCAGTAGACGACAGACTAGCGGGGGCGCCACGCAGTATTTT. Translation gives CASRRQTSGGATQYF.

This chain uses TRBV30 with TRBJ1-2; unclear D gene. The V and J ends lost 0 bases and 2 bases respectively, with 7 bases between them. The CDR3 has 13 amino acids. Germline V gene sequence: CDR1 GTSNPN, CDR2 SVGIG (reference sequence). Here the CDR3 reads CAWSVLGNYGYTF. CDR3 nucleotides: TGTGCCTGGAGTGTACTAGGAAACTATGGCTACACCTTC.

This chain connects TRBV7-2 to TRBJ2-2, with D possibly TRBD2 on 7 matching bases. V was trimmed by 6 bases and J by 0 bases, leaving 14 bases between them. Germline V gene lookup returns CDR1 SGHTA and CDR2 FQGNSA. The CDR3 spans 16 residues. Written as DNA, the CDR3 is TGTGCCAGCAGATCGGGGGGACACCCGAACACCGGGGAGCTGTTTTTT. Translation: CASRSGGHPNTGELFF.

The chain combines TRBV6-2 or TRBV6-3 with TRBJ1-1; D not certain. Germline lookup yields CDR1 MNHEY and CDR2 SVGEGT. V dropped 4 bases and J dropped 11 bases, with 17 bases sitting between them. This CDR3 contains 13 residues. This chain's CDR3 is CASSLFTDLYAFF. DNA for the CDR3: TGTGCCAGCAGTTTGTTTACAGATCTGTATGCTTTCTTT.

This chain uses TRBV11-2 with TRBJ1-1, with D maybe TRBD1 (6 bases). V lost 6 bases, J lost 12 bases, and 26 bases lay in between. Germline V CDR1 and CDR2: SGHAT, FQNNGV. The CDR3 length is 15 residues. The CDR3 DNA sequence: TGTGCCAGCAGTCGTAAAGGGGGTGATACAAGTGGAACTTTCTTT. It specifies CASSRKGGDTSGTFF.

The chain couples TRBV5-4 to TRBJ2-7, with 11 bases that match TRBD1. CDR1 and CDR2 from the germline V gene are SGHNT and YYREEE (reference sequence). V lost 5 bases to trimming and J lost 4 bases; unmatched junction nucleotides: 5. This CDR3 is built from 14 residues. The CDR3 is CASSPDRGRYEQYF. CDR3 coding DNA: TGTGCCAGCAGTCCGGACAGGGGGCGGTACGAGCAGTACTTC.

This rearrangement joins TRBV6-1 to TRBJ2-2, with 11 bases aligning to TRBD2. After removal of 3 bases from V and 7 bases from J, the junction contained 7 bases not matched to a gene. The V gene's germline CDR1 is MNHNS and CDR2 SASEGT. The CDR3 has 16 residues. The CDR3 nucleotides read TGTGCCAGCAGTGACTTTAGCGGGGGGGCCTTCGGGGAGCTGTTTTTT. Encoded protein: CASSDFSGGAFGELFF.

J is TRBJ2-3 and V is TRBV9; TRBD1 is a possible D gene (6 bases). The CDR3 has 18 residues. Trimming removed 0 bases from V and 0 bases from J, with 17 bases in between. Germline CDR1 reads SGDLS; CDR2 reads YYNGEE. The CDR3 bases are TGTGCCAGCAGCGTAGGTGGAGGTGGGACACTGAGCACAGATACGCAGTATTTT. Its translation is CASSVGGGGTLSTDTQYF.

The DNA of the CDR3 is TGTGCCAGCAGCCAAGTTTCAGGGTCTCATTCACCCCTCCACTTT. Translation: CASSQVSGSHSPLHF. The chain uses TRBV14 and TRBJ1-6; tentatively, D is TRBD1 (5 bases). CDR3 size: 15 residues. The germline V and J ends were trimmed by 1 base and 8 bases, with 12 bases remaining between them. The germline V gene has CDR1 SGHDN and CDR2 FVKESK.

This clone was detected only once. This chain links TRBV6-5 with TRBJ2-3; possible D gene TRBD1, 5 bases. The CDR3 has 15 amino acids. Germline CDR1 and CDR2: MNHEY and SVGAGI. The V and J ends lost 6 bases and 0 bases respectively, with 13 bases between them. CDR3 nucleotide sequence: TGTGCCAGCAGCTTATTAGGGGCGAGCACAGATACGCAGTATTTT. Amino acid sequence: CASSLLGASTDTQYF.

The J gene is TRBJ1-4, the V gene TRBV7-2; D possibly corresponds to TRBD1 (6 bases). Trimming shortened V by 1 base and J by 4 bases, and 10 bases separated the two germline ends. Germline CDR1 SGHTA, CDR2 FQGNSA. This CDR3 is built from 15 residues. The CDR3 spells CASSLVRGNNEKLFF. The CDR3 DNA sequence: TGTGCCAGCAGCTTAGTAAGGGGGAATAATGAAAAACTGTTTTTT.

The chain combines TRBV30 with TRBJ1-2, with 7 bases that match TRBD1. Germline loops: CDR1 GTSNPN, CDR2 SVGIG (reference sequence). The CDR3 is made up of 15 amino acids. The V and J ends lost 1 base and 3 bases, in that order; junction bases with no gene match: 8. The CDR3 spells CAWSGQGPKYYGYTF. The CDR3 coding sequence is TGTGCCTGGAGTGGACAGGGACCTAAGTACTATGGCTACACCTTC.

This chain joins TRBV18 and TRBJ1-5; perhaps TRBD1 as D (5 bases). Between the trimmed V and J ends, which lost 2 bases and 4 bases, there was a span of 12 bases. CDR3 length: 15 amino acids. CDR1 and CDR2 (germline): KGHSH, LQKENI. CDR3 bases: TGTGCCAGCTCACCAATCCCAAACAGGAATCAGCCCCAGCATTTT. Protein: CASSPIPNRNQPQHF. Full variable domain (remainder filled in from reference TRBV18 and TRBJ1-5): NAGVMQNPRHLVRRRGQEARLRCSPMKGHSHVYWYRQLPEEGLKFMVYLQKENIIDESGMPKERFSAEFPKEGPSILRIQQVVRGDSAAYFCASSPIPNRNQPQHFGDGTRLSIL.

Here the CDR3 DNA reads TGCGCCAGCAGCTTGGTTGGATCTAGCGGGTACGAGCAGTACTTC. Residues: CASSLVGSSGYEQYF. The chain employs TRBV5-1 and TRBJ2-7; 8 bases are shared with TRBD2. CDR3 length: 15 amino acids. Germline V lookup: CDR1 SGHRS, CDR2 YFSETQ. The J segment lost 4 bases and the V segment lost 0 bases, leaving 6 bases of the junction unmatched.

The chain uses TRBV5-1 and TRBJ1-1, with a tentative D call TRBD1 (5 bases). The CDR3 covers 16 residues. Trimming took off 5 bases at V and 0 bases at J, with 17 bases between the two ends. CDR1 and CDR2 from the germline V gene are SGHRS and YFSETQ. This CDR3 is CASRSWGETLNTEAFF. CDR3 nucleotides: TGCGCCAGCAGAAGCTGGGGGGAAACCCTGAACACTGAAGCTTTCTTT.

V usage is TRBV5-1 and J usage is TRBJ2-3, with 16 bases matching TRBD2. This CDR3 is 18 amino acids long. Trimming took 4 bases from V and 4 from J; bases not matched to a gene: 9. Germline loops: CDR1 SGHRS, CDR2 YFSETQ. The CDR3 region is CASSSGTSGGAGADTQYF. The CDR3 DNA reads as TGCGCCAGCAGCAGCGGGACTAGCGGGGGGGCCGGAGCAGATACGCAGTATTTT. Looking up the rest from reference TRBV5-1 and TRBJ2-3 gives the full variable domain: KAGVTQTPRYLIKTRGQQVTLSCSPISGHRSVSWYQQTPGQGLQFLFEYFSETQRNKGNFPGRFSGRQFSNSRSEMNVSTLELGDSALYLCASSSGTSGGAGADTQYFGPGTRLTVL.

CDR3 bases: TGTGCCAGCAGCTCCGGACAGGGAAACTCTGGGGCCAACGTCCTGACTTTC. It is translated as CASSSGQGNSGANVLTF. The V gene is TRBV11-3, the J gene TRBJ2-6; 8 bases are shared with TRBD1. The CDR3 totals 17 residues. In germline, CDR1 is SGHNT, CDR2 YENEEA. V lost 4 bases to trimming and J lost 0 bases; unmatched junction nucleotides: 5.

This chain connects TRBV5-1 to TRBJ2-7; 7 bases are a match to TRBD2. The ends lost 4 bases at V and 6 bases at J; junction bases unmatched: 13. Germline assignment: CDR1 SGHRS and CDR2 YFSETQ. The CDR3 totals 15 residues. The CDR3 nucleotides read TGCGCCAGCAGCCCTACCCTGGGGCGGGGGACCGAGCAGTACTTC. Translated, it gives CASSPTLGRGTEQYF.

The V call is TRBV12-3 or TRBV12-4, the J call TRBJ2-7; D is unclear. V was cut by 2 bases and J by 2 bases, with 4 bases left in between. The CDR3 is 12 amino acids. The CDR3 DNA sequence: TGTGCCAGCAGTTTACTAGCCTACGAGCAGTACTTC. Protein sequence: CASSLLAYEQYF.

The V and J genes are TRBV6-5 and TRBJ2-5, with D tentatively TRBD2 (6 bases). CDR1 and CDR2 from the germline V gene are MNHEY and SVGAGI. This CDR3 has 16 residues. V was shortened by 2 bases and J by 0 bases, with 13 bases between the two germline ends. The CDR3, as DNA: TGTGCCAGCAGTTACCGGGCGGGGCAAAACCAAGAGACCCAGTACTTC. Amino acid sequence: CASSYRAGQNQETQYF.

The chain recombines TRBV5-8 with TRBJ2-6; 7 bases align to TRBD1. The ends lost 4 bases at V and 3 bases at J; junction bases unmatched: 10. This CDR3 region has 17 residues. CDR1 SGHTS and CDR2 YDEGEE come from the germline V gene. This CDR3 is CASSLRVGGNGANVLTF. The DNA for the CDR3 is TGTGCCAGCAGCCTGAGGGTAGGGGGCAATGGGGCCAACGTCCTGACTTTC.

This clone was picked up one time. Other DNA variants within this sample encode the same CDR3. This chain joins TRBV12-3 or TRBV12-4 and TRBJ2-5; D uncertain. Trimming pared 2 bases from V and 5 bases from J, leaving 3 bases between. The CDR3 runs 11 residues. The CDR3 is CASSLRETQYF. CDR3 nucleotides: TGTGCCAGCAGTTTACGGGAGACCCAGTACTTC.

Note on this clone: Within the sample, other DNA sequences also encode this same CDR3. This chain links TRBV9 with TRBJ2-3, with TRBD1 identical over 10 bases. J gave up 4 bases and V 2 bases, and 1 base lay outside the gene matches. Per germline, CDR1 SGDLS and CDR2 YYNGEE. The CDR3 contains 14 residues. CDR3: CASSVGQGADTQYF. CDR3 nucleotides: TGTGCCAGCAGCGTCGGACAGGGGGCAGATACGCAGTATTTT.

V and J are TRBV19 and TRBJ1-5; D is perhaps TRBD1 (6 bases). Trimming stripped 4 bases from V and 0 bases from J, with 10 bases between. The length of the CDR3 is 15 residues. The germline CDR1 and CDR2 sequences are LNHDA and SQIVND (reference sequence). For the CDR3, the DNA is TGTGCCAGTAGTAGGACAGCTTATAGCAATCAGCCCCAGCATTTT. It codes for CASSRTAYSNQPQHF.

The chain links TRBV4-1 to TRBJ1-1; TRBD1 matches 7 bases. Trimming at V came to 3 bases and at J to 11 bases, leaving 3 bases not matched to a gene. The CDR3 spans 11 residues. CDR1 MGHRA and CDR2 YSYEKL come from the germline V gene. CDR3 bases: TGCGCCAGCAGCCACGGACAGGCCGCTTTCTTT. The encoded protein is CASSHGQAAFF.

The V and J genes are TRBV18 and TRBJ2-2, with D possibly matching TRBD2 (5 bases). The V and J ends lost 3 bases and 1 base respectively, with 12 bases between them. CDR1 and CDR2 (germline): KGHSH, LQKENI. The CDR3 is made up of 16 amino acids. CDR3 in DNA: TGTGCCAGCTCACCCGGACTCGTACAGAACACCGGGGAGCTGTTTTTT. Amino acids: CASSPGLVQNTGELFF.